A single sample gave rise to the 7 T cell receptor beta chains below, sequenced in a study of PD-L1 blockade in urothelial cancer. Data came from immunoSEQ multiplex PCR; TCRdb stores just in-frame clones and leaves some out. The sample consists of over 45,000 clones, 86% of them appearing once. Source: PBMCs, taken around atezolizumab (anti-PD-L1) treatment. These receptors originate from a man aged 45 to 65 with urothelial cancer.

CDR3 DNA sequence: TGTGCCAGCAGCGAGGCAGGGGGAGAGACCGGGGAGCTGTTTTTT. Translating gives CASSEAGGETGELFF. The genes are TRBV9 and TRBJ2-2; 7 nucleotides align to TRBD1. The CDR3 is 15 amino acids. J gave up 5 bases and V 3 bases, and 7 bases lay outside the gene matches. The germline V gene has CDR1 SGDLS and CDR2 YYNGEE. The variable domain in full, completed from reference TRBV9 and TRBJ2-2, reads DSGVTQTPKHLITATGQRVTLRCSPRSGDLSVYWYQQSLDQGLQFLIQYYNGEERAKGNILERFSAQQFPDLHSELNLSSLELGDSALYFCASSEAGGETGELFFGEGSRLTVL.

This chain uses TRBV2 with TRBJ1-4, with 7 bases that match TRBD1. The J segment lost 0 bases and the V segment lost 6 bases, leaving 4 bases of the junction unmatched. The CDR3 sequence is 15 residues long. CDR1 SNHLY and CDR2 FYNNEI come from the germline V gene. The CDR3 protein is CASRDRPTTNEKLFF. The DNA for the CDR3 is TGTGCCAGCAGGGACAGGCCTACAACTAATGAAAAACTGTTTTTT.

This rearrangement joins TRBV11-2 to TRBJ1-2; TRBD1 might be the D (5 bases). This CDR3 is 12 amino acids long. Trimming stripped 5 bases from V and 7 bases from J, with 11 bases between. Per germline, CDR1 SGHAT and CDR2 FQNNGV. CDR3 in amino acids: CASSRGTSGYTF. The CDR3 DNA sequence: TGTGCCAGCAGCCGAGGGACTTCTGGCTACACCTTC.

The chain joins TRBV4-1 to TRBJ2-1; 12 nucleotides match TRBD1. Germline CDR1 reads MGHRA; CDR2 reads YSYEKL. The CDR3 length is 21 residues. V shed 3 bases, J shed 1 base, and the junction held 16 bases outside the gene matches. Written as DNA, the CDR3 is TGCGCCAGCAGCCATCCCACGGTGGGACAGGGGGCTATTCGGTCCTACAATGAGCAGTTCTTC. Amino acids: CASSHPTVGQGAIRSYNEQFF.

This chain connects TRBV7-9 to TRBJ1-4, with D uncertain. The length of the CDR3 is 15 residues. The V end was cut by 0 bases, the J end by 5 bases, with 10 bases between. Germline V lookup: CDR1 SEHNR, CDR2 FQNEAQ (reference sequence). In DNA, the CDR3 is TGTGCCAGCAGCTTAGCGGGCGGGAGGAATGAAAAACTGTTTTTT. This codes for CASSLAGGRNEKLFF.

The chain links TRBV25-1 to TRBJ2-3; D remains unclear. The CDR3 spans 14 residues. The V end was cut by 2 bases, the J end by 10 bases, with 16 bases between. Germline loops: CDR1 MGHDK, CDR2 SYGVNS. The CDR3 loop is CASSEGVVREAQYF. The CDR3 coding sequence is TGTGCCAGCAGTGAAGGCGTAGTTCGAGAGGCGCAGTATTTT.

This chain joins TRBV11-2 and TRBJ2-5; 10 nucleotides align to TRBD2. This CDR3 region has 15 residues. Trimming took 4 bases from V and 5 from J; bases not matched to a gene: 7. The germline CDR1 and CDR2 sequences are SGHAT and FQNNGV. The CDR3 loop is CASSSQAGGGETQYF. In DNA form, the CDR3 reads TGTGCCAGCAGCTCCCAAGCGGGAGGGGGGGAGACCCAGTACTTC. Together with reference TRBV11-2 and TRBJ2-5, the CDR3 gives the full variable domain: EAGVAQSPRYKIIEKRQSVAFWCNPISGHATLYWYQQILGQGPKLLIQFQNNGVVDDSQLPKDRFSAERLKGVDSTLKIQPAKLEDSAVYLCASSSQAGGGETQYFGPGTRLLVL.